This T cell receptor beta chain was observed in a study of OX40 agonist ivuxolimab in advanced cancers. Study information: Three partial responders included one hepatocellular carcinoma patient and two cutaneous melanoma patients.

Patients with a history of autoimmune disease or on systemic immunosuppression were excluded. Clones were read by immunoSEQ multiplex PCR, and TCRdb kept only the in-frame ones, dropping some. Here the sample spans about 76,000 clones, around 85% being singletons. The sequences come from CD4+ or CD8+ T cells sorted from blood, collected in a trial of the OX40 agonist ivuxolimab. The clonotype comes from an adult with an advanced solid tumor such as melanoma, head and neck, liver or kidney cancer.

CDR3 sequence (DNA): TGTGCCAGTACCTCCAATAGCGGCCGGGCTTTCTTT. Translation gives CASTSNSGRAFF. The chain joins TRBV19 to TRBJ1-1; the D is unclear. The germline V and J ends were trimmed by 7 bases and 11 bases, with 17 bases remaining between them. CDR1 is LNHDA, CDR2 SQIVND, per germline (reference sequence). There are 12 residues in the CDR3.